This TCR beta chain was found in a study of cytomegalovirus exposure and HLA in healthy donors. Study summary: Of around 410 genotyped donors, more than 75% grouped in the Caucasian-associated ancestry cluster.

Study-level points and caveats: The study carried out a later analysis of TCR beta sequences. It associated about 15,000 of them with specific HLA alleles at a false discovery rate of 0.05. Available immune exposure information was restricted to CMV serostatus only. When analyzed later, a missense DCLRE1C variant was found to be linked to TCR beta V- and J-gene trimming.

The ends were cut back, 3 bases at V and 1 base at J, with 15 bases in the middle. CDR1 SGDLS and CDR2 YYNGEE come from the germline V gene. The CDR3 sequence is 16 residues long. PCR used 60 Vbeta primers and 13 Jbeta primers. Produced via immunoSEQ multiplex PCR; TCRdb's table is partial and in-frame only. This table has around 76,000 clones, around 72% appearing once. The table lists this clone with a few counts. Its target is not known. This sequence originates from a middle-aged woman in good health and CMV-seropositive. The sequenced sample consisted of PBMCs. This chain connects TRBV9 to TRBJ2-3; tentatively, D is TRBD2 (6 bases). The CDR3 DNA is TGTGCCAGCAGCGCGGGAGTGAACTCCCGCACAGATACGCAGTATTTT. It yields the protein CASSAGVNSRTDTQYF.